This T cell receptor (beta chain) was recorded in a study of graft-versus-host responses after intestinal transplantation. General observations from the study: Recipient bone marrow held GvH clones, some seen earlier in ileum or blood. Allograft graft-versus-host to host-versus-graft clonal ratios ran high in patients with graft-donor T cell macrochimerism.

Turning to this clone: The antigen remains undetermined.

The protocol was immunoSEQ multiplex PCR, while the TCRdb copy is restricted to in-frame clones and leaves out a portion. The repertoire holds more than 65,000 clones, with 84% as singletons. The specimen was unstimulated CD4+ T cells sorted from spleen or lymph node cells, collected before transplant. The receptor comes from a human donor who was the organ donor for an intestinal transplant.

Here the CDR3 DNA reads TGCGCCAGCAGCCAATCGGCGACAGGGGACTATGGCTACACCTTC. Translating gives CASSQSATGDYGYTF. This rearrangement joins TRBV4-3 to TRBJ1-2, with 8 bases aligning to TRBD1. V gave up 2 bases and J gave up 3 bases; unmatched junction bases: 5. The V gene's germline CDR1 is LGHNA and CDR2 YSLEER. CDR3 size: 15 residues.